A single sample gave rise to the 4 T cell receptor beta chains below, sequenced in a study of Ad26.COV2.S vaccination and SARS-CoV-2 variants. Using immunoSEQ multiplex PCR, the repertoire was profiled, and TCRdb retains in-frame clones only, with some absent. The repertoire holds about 680,000 clones, with around 90% as singletons. Treatment in this sample: about 20 received Ad26.COV2.S at low or high dose, single or two shots; 5 received placebo; per-sample allocation not given. It was on day 63 after the first vaccine or placebo injection that samples were taken. The source was peripheral blood, collected in a trial of Ad26.COV2.S vaccine versus placebo. The receptors originated from a person between 18 and 59 years old who received the Ad26.COV2.S COVID-19 vaccine or a placebo.

The chain uses TRBV6-5 and TRBJ1-2; TRBD1 is a possible D gene (6 bases). The germline V gene has CDR1 MNHEY and CDR2 SVGAGI. This CDR3 contains 15 residues. Trimming removed 6 bases at V and 3 bases at J, with 17 bases between. This CDR3 is CASRANRAGDYGYTF. DNA for the CDR3: TGTGCCAGCAGGGCTAACAGGGCCGGGGACTATGGCTACACCTTC.

The V gene is TRBV7-2, the J gene TRBJ1-1; D call uncertain. V lost 4 bases and J lost 5, with 11 bases in between. Germline V gene data show CDR1 as SGHTA and CDR2 as FQGNSA. The CDR3 consists of 13 residues. The CDR3 reads CASSYTRGTEAFF. DNA of the CDR3: TGTGCCAGCAGCTATACTCGTGGAACTGAAGCTTTCTTT.

The chain couples TRBV3-1 (or the pseudogene TRBV3-2) to TRBJ2-2; TRBD1 matches at 7 bases. The germline gives CDR1 LGHDT, CDR2 YNNKEL (reference sequence). The CDR3 runs 16 residues. V gave up 3 bases and J gave up 0 bases; unmatched junction bases: 4. CDR3 sequence reads: CASSQRGGSNTGELFF. In DNA form, the CDR3 reads TGTGCCAGCAGCCAGAGAGGGGGCTCGAACACCGGGGAGCTGTTTTTT.

This chain connects TRBV4-2 to TRBJ2-2; TRBD1 might be the D (6 bases). Deletions cut 7 bases from V and 6 bases from J, with 12 bases between. The CDR3 is 13 amino acids. Germline CDR1 is LGHNA and CDR2 is YNFKEQ. The CDR3 here is CASTHRAPGELFF. In DNA, the CDR3 is TGTGCCAGCACCCACAGGGCCCCCGGGGAGCTGTTTTTT.